These 18 T cell receptor beta chains originate from one sample sequenced in a study of cytomegalovirus exposure and HLA in healthy donors. The assay was immunoSEQ multiplex PCR, and TCRdb's table has in-frame clones only and misses some. The sample yields about 150,000 clones, approximately 89% seen once. The specimen was PBMCs. The origin of the receptors is a woman in her late teens or twenties in good health and CMV-seropositive.

The V and J genes are TRBV7-2 and TRBJ2-1, with 9 nucleotides matching TRBD2. In germline, CDR1 is SGHTA, CDR2 FQGNSA. The ends lost 1 base at V and 9 bases at J; junction bases unmatched: 7. CDR3 length: 15 residues. The CDR3 loop reads CASSLGRGGNGEQFF. The CDR3 coding sequence is TGTGCCAGCAGCTTAGGGCGGGGGGGCAACGGTGAGCAGTTCTTC.

This clone has only a few counts. The rearrangement uses TRBV5-1 and TRBJ2-7, with D possibly being TRBD1 (5 bases). Trimming stripped 4 bases from V and 6 bases from J, with 14 bases between. The germline V gene encodes CDR1 SGHRS and CDR2 YFSETQ. The CDR3 covers 13 residues. CDR3 in amino acids: CASSSGRVGEQYF. The CDR3, as DNA: TGCGCCAGCAGCAGTGGCAGGGTGGGCGAGCAGTACTTC.

This rearrangement joins TRBV27 to TRBJ2-5; 10 bases map to TRBD2. Losses at the gene ends were 7 bases for V and 5 bases for J; bases not matched to a gene: 7. This CDR3 spans 14 amino acids. Germline loops: CDR1 MNHEY, CDR2 SMNVEV (reference sequence). The CDR3 coding sequence is TGTGCCAGCATGTCGCTAGCGGGGGAGGAGACCCAGTACTTC. This codes for CASMSLAGEETQYF.

This clone was seen only once. The J gene is TRBJ1-6, the V gene TRBV7-8, with D uncertain. V lost 1 base, J lost 0 bases, and 13 bases lay in between. Germline V CDR1 and CDR2: SGHVS, FQNEAQ. This CDR3 is 18 amino acids long. The CDR3 sequence: CASSLVGPGDSYNSPLHF. CDR3 sequence (DNA): TGTGCCAGCAGCTTAGTAGGCCCCGGGGACTCCTATAATTCACCCCTCCACTTT.

This clone came up a few times. The chain links TRBV27 to TRBJ1-5; the match to TRBD1 covers 9 bases. With 1 base clipped from V and 7 bases from J, the junction kept 5 bases outside the gene matches. The CDR3 sequence is 15 residues long. In germline, CDR1 is MNHEY, CDR2 SMNVEV (reference sequence). The CDR3 DNA is TGTGCCAGCAGTTTATGGGGACAGGGAGGCCAGCCCCAGCATTTT. It encodes CASSLWGQGGQPQHF.

J is TRBJ1-6 and V is TRBV18; no clear D gene. Trimming shortened V by 5 bases and J by 6 bases, and 8 bases separated the two germline ends. The CDR3 covers 13 residues. Germline-derived CDR1 and CDR2 are KGHSH and LQKENI. CDR3 sequence: CASSSSVNSPLHF. CDR3 bases: TGTGCCAGCTCATCCTCAGTTAATTCACCCCTCCACTTT.

The chain employs TRBV5-4 and TRBJ2-1, with 11 bases matching TRBD1. In germline, CDR1 is SGHNT, CDR2 YYREEE (reference sequence). This CDR3 region has 16 residues. V was pared by 0 bases and J by 4 bases, with 3 bases of the junction left unmatched. The CDR3 DNA is TGTGCCAGCAGCTTGGCGTGGGACAGGGGGTACAATGAGCAGTTCTTC. The encoded protein is CASSLAWDRGYNEQFF.

This rearrangement joins TRBV6-5 to TRBJ1-1, with a weak D call TRBD1 (5 bases). Looked up from germline, CDR1 is MNHEY and CDR2 is SVGAGI. This CDR3 has 15 residues. V was clipped by 0 bases and J by 5 bases, with 13 bases between them. CDR3 sequence: CASSYSVRGGTEAFF. The CDR3 DNA sequence: TGTGCCAGCAGTTACTCGGTTAGGGGAGGAACTGAAGCTTTCTTT.

The V call is TRBV4-2, the J call TRBJ2-2; TRBD2 matches 9 bases. V dropped 1 base and J dropped 6; count of bases not matched to a gene: 3. The CDR3 has 15 residues. Germline CDR1 LGHNA, CDR2 YNFKEQ. Here the CDR3 reads CASSQVAGDSGELFF. Here the CDR3 DNA reads TGTGCCAGCAGCCAAGTAGCGGGGGACTCCGGGGAGCTGTTTTTT.

V usage is TRBV11-3 and J usage is TRBJ1-6; the D is unclear. This CDR3 is 15 amino acids long. Trimming took off 3 bases at V and 9 bases at J, with 15 bases between the two ends. The V gene's germline CDR1 is SGHNT and CDR2 YENEEA. The CDR3 DNA reads as TGTGCCAGCAGCTTTCTATTGAGGGTAATTTCACCCCTCCACTTT. As protein: CASSFLLRVISPLHF.

The sample holds one count of this clone. This chain links TRBV13 with TRBJ2-7, with 8 bases aligning to TRBD2. With 5 bases clipped from V and 4 bases from J, the junction kept 10 bases outside the gene matches. Germline loops: CDR1 PRHDT, CDR2 FYEKMQ (reference sequence). This CDR3 spans 15 amino acids. The CDR3 protein is CASSLTAGGPYEQYF. DNA for the CDR3: TGTGCCAGCAGCCTTACTGCGGGGGGACCTTACGAGCAGTACTTC.

The genes are TRBV4-3 and TRBJ2-7; the match to TRBD1 covers 8 bases. CDR1 is LGHNA and CDR2 is YSLEER in the germline V gene. The ends lost 3 bases at V and 0 bases at J; junction bases unmatched: 7. This CDR3 region has 16 residues. CDR3: CASSHSTGEGSYEQYF. For the CDR3, the DNA is TGCGCCAGCAGCCACTCGACAGGGGAAGGCTCCTACGAGCAGTACTTC.

The chain uses TRBV19 and TRBJ2-7; 10 bases line up with TRBD1. Germline loops: CDR1 LNHDA, CDR2 SQIVND (reference sequence). The CDR3 is made up of 17 amino acids. Germline trimming cut 2 bases from V and 3 bases from J; bases unmatched to any gene: 10. Here the CDR3 DNA reads TGTGCCAGTAGTATAACCCTAAGACAGGGGGCCGTCTACGAGCAGTACTTC. Encoded protein: CASSITLRQGAVYEQYF.

This clone was picked up a small number of times. Other DNA sequences in this sample translate to the same CDR3. This chain connects TRBV6-5 to TRBJ1-5; 7 nucleotides match TRBD1. The CDR3 covers 14 residues. Germline CDR1 reads MNHEY; CDR2 reads SVGAGI. J lost 2 bases, V lost 6 bases, and 4 bases had no gene match. CDR3 coding DNA: TGTGCCAGCAGCGCCGGGACAGGCAATCAGCCCCAGCATTTT. This codes for CASSAGTGNQPQHF.

This chain joins TRBV4-1 and TRBJ1-1; TRBD1 matches 9 bases. The junction had 8 bases not matched to a gene; V was cut back by 3 bases and J by 0 bases. This CDR3 spans 17 amino acids. Per germline, CDR1 MGHRA and CDR2 YSYEKL. CDR3 DNA sequence: TGCGCCAGCAGCCACGGACAGGGGATAGGGCTGAACACTGAAGCTTTCTTT. Translating it yields CASSHGQGIGLNTEAFF.

This clone was recorded at least ten times. The chain joins TRBV4-1 to TRBJ2-1; 11 positions agree with TRBD2. This CDR3 contains 16 residues. The germline CDR1 and CDR2 sequences are MGHRA and YSYEKL. Germline trimming cut 5 bases from V and 4 bases from J; bases unmatched to any gene: 7. For the CDR3, the DNA is TGCGCCAGCAGCGATCTAGCGGGGGGTAGTTACAATGAGCAGTTCTTC. Residues: CASSDLAGGSYNEQFF.

DNA for the CDR3: TGTGCCAGCAGCCAGACGCGAGACAGGCTCCCGTTCGACTACACCTTC. Translated, it gives CASSQTRDRLPFDYTF. This chain connects TRBV21-1 to TRBJ1-2; the D segment call TRBD1 is taken from the table without a DNA check. TRBV21-1 is deemed a pseudogene. This CDR3 contains 16 residues.

V gene TRBV5-1 combines with J gene TRBJ1-2, with D possibly matching TRBD1 (5 bases). Germline V gene lookup returns CDR1 SGHRS and CDR2 YFSETQ. The CDR3 spans 14 residues. Between the trimmed V and J ends, which lost 4 bases and 2 bases, there was a span of 12 bases. CDR3 loop: CASSLTGDNYGYTF. The CDR3 nucleotides are TGCGCCAGCAGCCTAACAGGAGACAACTATGGCTACACCTTC.